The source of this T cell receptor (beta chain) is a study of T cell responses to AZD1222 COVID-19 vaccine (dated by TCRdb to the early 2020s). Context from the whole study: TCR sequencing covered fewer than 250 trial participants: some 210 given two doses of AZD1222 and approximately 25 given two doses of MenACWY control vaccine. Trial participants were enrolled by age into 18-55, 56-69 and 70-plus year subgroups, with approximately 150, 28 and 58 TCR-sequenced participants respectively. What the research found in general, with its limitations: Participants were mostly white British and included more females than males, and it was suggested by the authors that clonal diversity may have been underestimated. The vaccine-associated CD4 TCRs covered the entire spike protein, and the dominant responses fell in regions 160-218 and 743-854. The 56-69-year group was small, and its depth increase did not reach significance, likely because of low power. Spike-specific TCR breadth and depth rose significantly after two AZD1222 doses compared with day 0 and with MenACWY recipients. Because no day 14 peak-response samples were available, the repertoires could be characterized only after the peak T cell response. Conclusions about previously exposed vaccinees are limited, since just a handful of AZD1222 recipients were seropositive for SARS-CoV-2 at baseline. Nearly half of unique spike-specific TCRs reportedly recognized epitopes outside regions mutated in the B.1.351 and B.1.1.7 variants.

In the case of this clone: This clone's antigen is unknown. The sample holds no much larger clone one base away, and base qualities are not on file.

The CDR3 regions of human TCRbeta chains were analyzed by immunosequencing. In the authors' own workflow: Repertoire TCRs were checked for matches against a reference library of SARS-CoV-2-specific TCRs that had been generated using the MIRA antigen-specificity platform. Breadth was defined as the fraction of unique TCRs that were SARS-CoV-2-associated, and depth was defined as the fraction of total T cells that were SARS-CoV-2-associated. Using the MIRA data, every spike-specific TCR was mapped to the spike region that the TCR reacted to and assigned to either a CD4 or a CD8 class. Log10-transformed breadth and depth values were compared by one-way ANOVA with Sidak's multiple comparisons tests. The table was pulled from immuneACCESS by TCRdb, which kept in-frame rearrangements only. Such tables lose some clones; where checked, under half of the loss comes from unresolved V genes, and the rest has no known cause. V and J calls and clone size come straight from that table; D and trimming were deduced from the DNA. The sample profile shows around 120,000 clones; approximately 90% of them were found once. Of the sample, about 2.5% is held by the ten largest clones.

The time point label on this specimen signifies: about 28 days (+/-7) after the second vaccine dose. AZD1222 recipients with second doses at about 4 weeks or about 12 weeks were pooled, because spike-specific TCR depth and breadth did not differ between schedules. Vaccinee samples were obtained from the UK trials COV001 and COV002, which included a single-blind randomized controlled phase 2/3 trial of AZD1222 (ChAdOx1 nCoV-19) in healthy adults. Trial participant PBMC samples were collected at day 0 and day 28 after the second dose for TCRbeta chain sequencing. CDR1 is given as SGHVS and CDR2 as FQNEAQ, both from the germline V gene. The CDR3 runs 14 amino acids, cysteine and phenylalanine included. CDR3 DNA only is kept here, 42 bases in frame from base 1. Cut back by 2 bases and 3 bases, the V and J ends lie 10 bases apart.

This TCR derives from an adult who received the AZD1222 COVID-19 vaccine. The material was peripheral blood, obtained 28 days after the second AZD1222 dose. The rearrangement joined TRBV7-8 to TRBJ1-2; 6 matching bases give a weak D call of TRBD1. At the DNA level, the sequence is TGTGCCAGCAGCTTATGGGGACACTACTATGGCTACACCTTC. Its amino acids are CASSLWGHYYGYTF. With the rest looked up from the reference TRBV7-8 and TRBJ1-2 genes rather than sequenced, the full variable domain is GAGVSQSPRYKVAKRGQDVALRCDPISGHVSLFWYQQALGQGPEFLTYFQNEAQLDKSGLPSDRFFAERPEGSVSTLKIQRTQQEDSAVYLCASSLWGHYYGYTFGSGTRLTVV.